The entry that follows covers one T cell receptor (beta chain) sequence. This clonotype is medium-sized (0.01 to 0.1%) in its sample. Its antigen remains unidentified. The input lacks base qualities; no much larger clone sits a single base away. Based on the germline V gene, the CDR1 and CDR2 sequences are SGHAT and FQNNGV. Between the V and J ends, shortened by 3 bases and 3 bases respectively, the junction contains 5 bases. The CDR3 starts with the cysteine, ends with the phenylalanine, and has 12 residues. Left in the record is the CDR3 DNA by itself, 36 bases read in frame from the first base. A constant-region primer and ProtoScript II reverse transcriptase were used to reverse-transcribe TCRbeta-specific cDNA from about 0.55 ug total RNA. TCRbeta libraries were built with three nested multiplex PCR rounds, a slightly modified ARM-PCR procedure. Each of the first two PCR rounds ran for nine to ten cycles and used multiplex TRBV1-TRBV30 forward primers together with a Cbeta reverse primer. Sample barcodes and Illumina adapters were added in a final 25-cycle PCR using Deep VentR polymerase. Before sequencing, amplicons of 200-500 bp were gel-purified using a QIAquick gel extraction kit. The TCRbeta amplicons were sequenced with 250-bp paired-end reads on an Illumina HiSeq 2500. In the source study's methods: Quality trimming of reads was performed with Trimmomatic v0.33, and paired reads were merged with FLASH v1.2.11 so that full CDR3 sequences could be recovered. V, D and J germline segments were assigned to the rearranged TCRbeta sequences using MiGEC v1.2.1b. VDJtools v1.0.0 computed clonotype statistics and Shannon-Wiener diversity indices. To reduce sampling bias, subsequent analyses other than the diversity analysis used only the 250 most abundant clonotypes in each sample. TCRdb ran its own pipeline on the public reads, namely fastp trimming at Q25 and MiXCR clone calling, and kept in-frame beta chains. Under each unique CDR3 protein, matching rows form one entry showing the most common genes and DNA. These V and J calls originate from TCRdb's pipeline instead of the authors' own analysis. In this sample the table shows just under 95,000 distinct CDR3 sequences, around 70% of which occur a single time. About 27% of the sample rests with the top ten.

Without any cell sorting, total RNA and DNA were extracted together from around 18-30 mg of bulk tissue using the AllPrep DNA/RNA mini kit. Roughly 5 patients with histopathologically diagnosed primary liver carcinoma underwent surgical resection in China between 2015 and early 2016. At the time of sampling, the patients were treatment-naive and had chronic HBV infection. Each fresh piece of tumor and adjacent tissue was cut in two, with one half stored in RNAlater at -80 degrees C and the other half sent for histology. The data were obtained in a study of tumor-infiltrating lymphocytes in primary liver carcinoma (dated by TCRdb to 2017 to 2019). In terms of the full investigation: Of the five patients (three men and two women, aged 30 to 69 years), four had hepatocellular carcinoma and one had combined HCC and intrahepatic cholangiocarcinoma. The five patients had tumors staged T1-T3 N0M0, with maximum diameters ranging from roughly 4.2 to 11 cm. Roughly 3.5 to 8 million productive TCRbeta reads were obtained per sample, and no significant difference in read depth was found between tissue types. Across five regions of each liver tumor, along with adjacent normal tissue and blood, the study brought together TCRbeta repertoire sequencing, expression microarrays and whole-exome sequencing. TCRbeta repertoire sequencing covered 35 or so specimens from 5 patients: 25 or so tumor regions, 5 adjacent noncancerous liver tissues and 5 peripheral blood samples. Reproducibility between technical replicate repertoires was high, with correlation coefficients above 0.95 and mean shared-clone rates near 0.89. Overall study results and their limits: Pairs of tumor regions showed greater repertoire overlap (mean roughly 35%) than tumor-adjacent pairs (roughly 17%) or tumor-blood pairs (around 15%), which is consistent with antigen-driven expansion. Because only the TCR beta chain was sequenced and unpaired alpha chains were not captured, true repertoire diversity is likely underestimated. Since the samples were bulk and unsorted, there was no way to compare CD4+ and CD8+ T cell repertoires. With just four to six patients in the study, the authors point out that the findings should be validated in a larger study. A significantly larger repertoire fraction was made up by the top 250 clones in tumors than in blood (p = 0.039).

This chain joins TRBV11-2 to TRBJ1-2; the D gene lacks a confident call. The TCR originated in a man aged 40-50 years with primary liver carcinoma and hepatitis B virus infection. Sequencing was carried out using tumor-adjacent normal liver tissue. The bases are TGTGCCAGCAGCTTCGAGGACTATGGCTACACCTTC. It translates as CASSFEDYGYTF.